The TCR beta chain under discussion was sequenced for a study of blood T cell repertoires in COVID-19. The CDR3 runs to 14 residues. Germline CDR1 reads LNHNV; CDR2 reads YYDKDF (reference sequence). V lost 3 bases to trimming and J lost 7 bases; unmatched junction nucleotides: 6. Data came from immunoSEQ multiplex PCR; TCRdb stores just in-frame clones and leaves some out. This table holds approximately 75,000 clones, 75% to 95% found once. Sequencing was performed on peripheral blood. The TCR comes from a human donor in a cohort sampled during active COVID-19. The J gene is TRBJ1-5, the V gene TRBV15; 7 bases are a match to TRBD1. CDR3 sequence (DNA): TGTGCCACCAGCAGTGCCGACAGGGCCCAGCCCCAGCATTTT. It yields the protein CATSSADRAQPQHF.